This entry concerns a single T cell receptor beta chain. What it binds is not known. This specimen belongs to a study of beta chain features in type 1 diabetes. About the study: Examination of sorted cells across all samples involved approximately 100,000,000 cells.

Findings and limits, study-wide: Among all four CD4+ subsets, Type 1 diabetes patients had TCRB CDR3s that were moderately but significantly shorter. Fewer insertions but more deletions were seen at VDJ junctions in type 1 diabetes patients. Cells carrying high TCR expression could end up over-represented when cDNA is sequenced.

The whole isolated RNA underwent reverse transcription, so sequencing captured expressed TCRB transcripts. Profiled with immunoSEQ multiplex PCR; TCRdb holds only in-frame clones, not every one. The profile shows about 370,000 clones, roughly a tenth of them singletons. The ends were cut back, 7 bases at V and 1 base at J, with 8 bases in the middle. Germline V CDR1 and CDR2: MDHEN, SYDVKM. This CDR3 is built from 13 residues. This clonotype originated in a man aged 25-45 years with type 1 diabetes. Sequencing was done on a sample of central memory CD4+ T cells from blood. The chain links TRBV28 to TRBJ1-3; D remains unclear. CDR3 DNA: TGTGCCAGCACGGGGTTTTCTGGAAACACCATATATTTT. It yields the protein CASTGFSGNTIYF.